This T cell receptor (beta chain) originates from a study of technical replicates of blood from four donors. Germline values: CDR1 SNHLY, CDR2 FYNNEI. V lost 6 bases, J lost 3 bases, and 7 bases stayed unmatched. This CDR3 spans 16 amino acids. The data were produced by immunoSEQ multiplex PCR, yet TCRdb's version contains in-frame clones alone and is incomplete. The data show some 56,000 clones, with 93% seen just once and 4% to 4.5% held by the top ten. Sequencing used PBMCs. This receptor was taken from a human donor in good health. Some clones in this sample may be carry-over from other donors' samples. V usage is TRBV2 and J usage is TRBJ2-2, with 10 bases fitting TRBD1. The CDR3 DNA sequence: TGTGCCAGCAGCGCTCCGGGACAGGGGCACACCGGGGAGCTGTTTTTT. Amino acids: CASSAPGQGHTGELFF.